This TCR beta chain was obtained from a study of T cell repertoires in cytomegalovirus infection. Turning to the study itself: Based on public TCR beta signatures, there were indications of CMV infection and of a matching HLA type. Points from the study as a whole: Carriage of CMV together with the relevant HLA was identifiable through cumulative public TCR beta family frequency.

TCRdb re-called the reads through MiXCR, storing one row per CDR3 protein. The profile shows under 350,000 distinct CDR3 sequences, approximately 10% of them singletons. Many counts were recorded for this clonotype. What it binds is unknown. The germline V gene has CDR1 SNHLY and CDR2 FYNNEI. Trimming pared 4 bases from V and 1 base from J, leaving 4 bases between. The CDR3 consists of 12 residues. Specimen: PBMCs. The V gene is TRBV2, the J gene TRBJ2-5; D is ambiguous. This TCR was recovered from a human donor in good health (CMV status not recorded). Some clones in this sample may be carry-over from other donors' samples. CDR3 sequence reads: CASSVFQETQYF. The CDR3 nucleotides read TGTGCCAGCAGTGTCTTCCAAGAGACCCAGTACTTC.